These T cell receptor beta chains were read from a single sample in a study of beta chain features in type 1 diabetes. Data came from immunoSEQ multiplex PCR; TCRdb stores just in-frame clones and leaves some out. The table lists 350,000 to 400,000 clones, approximately 12% of them singletons. The sample taken for sequencing was naive CD4+ T cells from blood. The receptors shown here come from a woman between 18 and 29 years old with type 1 diabetes. Each CDR3 is given with its conserved first and last residue. A D gene is named only where the DNA matches it firmly. Clone size is given for some rows only: seen once, a few or many times, or a class if the clone is expanded.

V	J	size	D	CDR3	DNA
TRBV6-6	TRBJ2-5	few	TRBD1	CASSTTGMRETQYF	TGTGCCAGCAGCACGACAGGGATGCGAGAGACCCAGTACTTC
TRBV10-3	TRBJ2-1	few	TRBD2	CAINPSGSDEQFF	TGTGCCATCAATCCTAGCGGGAGTGATGAGCAGTTCTTC
TRBV20-1	TRBJ1-1	few	-	CSATGNTEAFF	TGCAGTGCAACCGGGAACACTGAAGCTTTCTTT
TRBV6-5	TRBJ2-5	-	TRBD2	CASYSGRAGGTQYF	TGTGCCAGCTATAGCGGGAGGGCCGGGGGGACCCAGTACTTC
TRBV28	TRBJ2-1	few	TRBD2	CASRVTSGSYNEQFF	TGTGCCAGCAGAGTGACTAGCGGGAGTTACAATGAGCAGTTCTTC
TRBV6-6	TRBJ1-2	-	-	CASSYSEGNVYGYTF	TGTGCCAGCAGTTACTCTGAGGGAAACGTCTATGGCTACACCTTC
TRBV2	TRBJ1-4	-	TRBD1	CASSERTGGGEKLFF	TGTGCCAGCAGCGAAAGGACAGGGGGCGGCGAAAAACTGTTTTTT
TRBV2	TRBJ2-7	-	-	CASGMDYWEQYF	TGTGCCAGCGGGATGGACTACTGGGAGCAGTACTTC
TRBV7-9	TRBJ1-4	once	TRBD1	CASSFYRGQAQGEKLFF	TGTGCCAGCAGCTTTTATAGGGGGCAGGCCCAGGGTGAAAAACTGTTTTTT
TRBV7-2	TRBJ2-3	few	-	CASSFTSYGGDTQYF	TGTGCCAGCAGCTTTACTTCATACGGGGGAGATACGCAGTATTTT
TRBV7-9	TRBJ1-2	few	-	CASSLSGEVYGYTF	TGTGCCAGCAGCTTAAGTGGGGAGGTCTATGGCTACACCTTC
TRBV28	TRBJ1-1	few	TRBD1	CASSAGQGRAEAFF	TGTGCCAGCAGTGCCGGACAGGGGAGGGCTGAAGCTTTCTTT
TRBV14	TRBJ1-1	-	-	CASSQGPQAFF	TGTGCCAGCAGCCAAGGTCCTCAAGCTTTCTTT
TRBV25-1	TRBJ1-2	few	-	CASRFQGGYTF	TGTGCCAGCAGATTTCAGGGGGGCTACACCTTC
TRBV9	TRBJ2-1	few	-	CASSARGSEQFF	TGTGCCAGCAGCGCCCGGGGTTCTGAGCAGTTCTTC
TRBV6-5	TRBJ2-3	-	TRBD2	CASSYSKLAGDTQYF	TGTGCCAGCAGTTACTCGAAACTAGCGGGGGATACGCAGTATTTT
TRBV18	TRBJ2-7	few	-	CASSLTTRTPYEQYF	TGTGCCAGCTCACTCACTACCCGGACACCGTACGAGCAGTACTTC
TRBV30	TRBJ2-5	-	TRBD2	CACQIAGELWVTQYF	TGTGCCTGTCAAATAGCGGGAGAATTGTGGGTGACCCAGTACTTC
TRBV4-1	TRBJ2-7	-	TRBD1	CASSQDRRDRGYEQYF	TGCGCCAGCAGCCAAGATCGACGGGACAGGGGTTACGAGCAGTACTTC
TRBV28	TRBJ2-5	-	TRBD2	CASSSGTYQETQYF	TGTGCCAGCTCGAGCGGGACGTACCAAGAGACCCAGTACTTC
TRBV5-1	TRBJ2-2	-	TRBD1	CASSLKPGQQLSSTGELFF	TGCGCCAGCAGCTTAAAGCCGGGACAGCAGTTATCGAGCACCGGGGAGCTGTTTTTT
TRBV4-1	TRBJ2-7	-	TRBD2	CASSQVGGRASEQYF	TGCGCCAGCAGCCAAGTGGGGGGGAGGGCGTCCGAGCAGTACTTC
TRBV5-1	TRBJ2-7	-	-	CASSLARDTSYEQYF	TGCGCCAGCAGCTTGGCTCGGGACACTTCCTACGAGCAGTACTTC
TRBV5-4	TRBJ2-6	few	TRBD1	CASSLVGQSSGANVLTF	TGTGCCAGCAGCTTGGTGGGACAGTCCTCTGGGGCCAACGTCCTGACTTTC
TRBV21-1	TRBJ1-1	-	-	CASRTTGNTEAFF	TGTGCCAGCAGGACGACAGGGAACACTGAAGCTTTCTTT
TRBV7-3	TRBJ2-3	-	-	CASSLVGSRADTQYF	TGTGCCAGCAGCTTGGTCGGGAGCCGCGCAGATACGCAGTATTTT
TRBV7-2	TRBJ2-7	few	-	CASSLVGVAYEQYF	TGTGCCAGCAGCTTAGTAGGGGTTGCCTACGAGCAGTACTTC
TRBV30	TRBJ2-7	-	-	CAWGNSYEQYF	TGTGCCTGGGGCAATTCCTACGAGCAGTACTTC
TRBV9	TRBJ1-5	-	-	CASSVAGNQPQHF	TGTGCCAGCAGCGTAGCGGGCAATCAGCCCCAGCATTTT
TRBV4-1	TRBJ2-1	few	-	CASSQTSGTSYNEQFF	TGCGCCAGCAGCCAGACCTCCGGGACTTCCTACAATGAGCAGTTCTTC
TRBV28	TRBJ1-2	few	-	CAASGWSGYTF	TGTGCCGCTTCAGGGTGGAGTGGCTACACCTTC
TRBV29-1	TRBJ2-7	-	-	CSVGRDPLYEQYF	TGCAGCGTTGGGAGGGACCCACTCTACGAGCAGTACTTC
TRBV7-9	TRBJ2-3	-	TRBD2	CASSPGLAGGADTQYF	TGTGCCAGCAGCCCCGGACTAGCGGGGGGCGCAGATACGCAGTATTTT
TRBV29-1	TRBJ2-7	-	-	CSVGGTKQHPYEQYF	TGCAGCGTTGGCGGGACCAAACAGCACCCCTACGAGCAGTACTTC
TRBV14	TRBJ1-1	-	-	CASSHEPGWGRWDTEAFF	TGTGCCAGCAGCCATGAACCGGGATGGGGAAGGTGGGACACTGAAGCTTTCTTT
TRBV7-2	TRBJ2-5	few	-	CASSLAAGRQETQYF	TGTGCCAGCAGCTTAGCTGCGGGTCGTCAAGAGACCCAGTACTTC
TRBV5-1	TRBJ1-2	-	TRBD1	CASSPRDSRDYGYTF	TGCGCCAGCAGCCCGCGGGACAGTCGCGACTATGGCTACACCTTC
TRBV7-2	TRBJ2-1	-	TRBD2	CASSLRGSGSSYNEQFF	TGTGCCAGCAGCTTACGAGGTAGCGGGAGTTCCTACAATGAGCAGTTCTTC
TRBV4-1	TRBJ2-4	few	TRBD2	CASSQGGAGKNIQYF	TGCGCCAGCAGCCAGGGGGGAGCGGGAAAAAACATTCAGTACTTC
TRBV18	TRBJ1-2	-	-	CASSPPAGLYGYTF	TGTGCCAGCTCACCACCGGCGGGTCTCTATGGCTACACCTTC
TRBV7-8	TRBJ2-1	-	TRBD2	CASRPGLAGGRSNEQFF	TGTGCCAGCAGACCTGGGCTAGCGGGGGGGAGGAGCAATGAGCAGTTCTTC
TRBV2	TRBJ2-3	-	-	CASSSQGADTQYF	TGTGCCAGCAGTTCACAGGGAGCAGATACGCAGTATTTT
TRBV11-2	TRBJ1-2	-	TRBD1	CASSSIRTGIWRGYTF	TGTGCCAGCAGCTCAATACGGACAGGGATTTGGAGAGGCTACACCTTC
TRBV19	TRBJ2-6	-	TRBD1	CASSTDRGGSGANVLTF	TGTGCCAGTAGTACCGACAGGGGGGGCTCTGGGGCCAACGTCCTGACTTTC
TRBV6-6	TRBJ2-1	few	-	CASTQGGSYGEQFF	TGTGCCAGCACCCAGGGAGGCTCCTACGGTGAGCAGTTCTTC
TRBV7-2	TRBJ2-2	-	TRBD2	CASSLARGGPGELFF	TGTGCCAGCAGCTTAGCGCGGGGGGGCCCCGGGGAGCTGTTTTTT
TRBV30	TRBJ2-1	-	-	CAWSRGFGQFF	TGTGCCTGGAGTCGGGGTTTTGGGCAGTTCTTC
TRBV13	TRBJ1-1	-	TRBD1	CASSRDRGVNTEAFF	TGTGCCAGCAGCCGAGACAGGGGGGTGAACACTGAAGCTTTCTTT
TRBV9	TRBJ1-1	few	-	CASSVTDASAFEAFF	TGTGCCAGCAGCGTAACAGACGCCTCTGCCTTCGAAGCTTTCTTT
TRBV29-1	TRBJ2-3	few	TRBD2	CSVGAGLAGFTDTQYF	TGCAGCGTTGGTGCGGGACTAGCGGGGTTCACAGATACGCAGTATTTT
TRBV7-2	TRBJ1-2	few	TRBD1	CASSPGPGQGEYGYTF	TGTGCCAGCAGCCCGGGTCCGGGACAGGGGGAATATGGCTACACCTTC
TRBV2	TRBJ1-1	few	-	CASSIQGRDEAFF	TGTGCCAGCAGCATACAGGGACGGGATGAAGCTTTCTTT
TRBV7-2	TRBJ2-7	few	-	CASRSTGEQYF	TGTGCCAGCAGGTCTACAGGGGAGCAGTACTTC